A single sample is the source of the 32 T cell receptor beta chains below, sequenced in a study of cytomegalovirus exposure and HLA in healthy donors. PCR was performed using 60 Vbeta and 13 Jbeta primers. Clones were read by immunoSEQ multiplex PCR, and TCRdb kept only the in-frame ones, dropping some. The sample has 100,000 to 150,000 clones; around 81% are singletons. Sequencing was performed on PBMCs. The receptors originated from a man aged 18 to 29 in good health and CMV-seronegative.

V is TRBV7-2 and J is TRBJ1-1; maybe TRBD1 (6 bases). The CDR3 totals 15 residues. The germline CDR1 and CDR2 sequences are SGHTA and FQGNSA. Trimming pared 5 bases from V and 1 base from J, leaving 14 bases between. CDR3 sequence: CASSRGGGPNTEAFF. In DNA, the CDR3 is TGTGCCAGCAGCCGCGGCGGGGGGCCGAACACTGAAGCTTTCTTT.

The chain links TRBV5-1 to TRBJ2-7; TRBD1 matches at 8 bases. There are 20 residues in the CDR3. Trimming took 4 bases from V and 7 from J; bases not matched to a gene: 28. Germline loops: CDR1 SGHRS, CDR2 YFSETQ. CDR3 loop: CASSPRAQDRAFKLTEEQYF. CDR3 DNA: TGCGCCAGCAGCCCGCGTGCTCAGGACAGGGCATTCAAATTAACGGAAGAGCAGTACTTC.

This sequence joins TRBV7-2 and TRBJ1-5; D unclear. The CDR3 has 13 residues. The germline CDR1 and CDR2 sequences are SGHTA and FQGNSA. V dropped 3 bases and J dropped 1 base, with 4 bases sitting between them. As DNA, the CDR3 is TGTGCCAGCAGCTTGGCAAGCAATCAGCCCCAGCATTTT. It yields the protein CASSLASNQPQHF.

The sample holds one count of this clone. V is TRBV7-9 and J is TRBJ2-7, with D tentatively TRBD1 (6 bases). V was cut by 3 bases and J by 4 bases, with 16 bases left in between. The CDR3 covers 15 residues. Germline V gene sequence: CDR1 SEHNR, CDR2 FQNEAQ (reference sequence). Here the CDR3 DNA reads TGTGCCAGCAGCTTTCTAATGACAGGAGTGTACGAGCAGTACTTC. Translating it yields CASSFLMTGVYEQYF.

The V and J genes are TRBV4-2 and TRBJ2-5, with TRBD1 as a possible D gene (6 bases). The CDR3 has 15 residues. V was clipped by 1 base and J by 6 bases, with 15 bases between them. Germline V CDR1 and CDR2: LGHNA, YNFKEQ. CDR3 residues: CASSQVAIDRKTQYF. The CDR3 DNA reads TGTGCCAGCAGCCAAGTAGCGATTGACAGGAAGACCCAGTACTTC.

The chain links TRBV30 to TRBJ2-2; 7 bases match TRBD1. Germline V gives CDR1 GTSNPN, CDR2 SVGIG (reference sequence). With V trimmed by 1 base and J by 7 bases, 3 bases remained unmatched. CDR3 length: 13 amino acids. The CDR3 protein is CAWSETGSGELFF. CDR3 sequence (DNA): TGTGCCTGGAGTGAGACAGGGAGCGGGGAGCTGTTTTTT.

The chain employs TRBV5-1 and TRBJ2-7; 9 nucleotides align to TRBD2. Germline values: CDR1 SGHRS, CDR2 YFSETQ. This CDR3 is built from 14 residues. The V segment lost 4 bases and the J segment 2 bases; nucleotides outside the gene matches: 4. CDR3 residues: CASSTTSGTYEQYF. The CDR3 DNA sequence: TGCGCCAGCAGCACGACTAGCGGAACCTACGAGCAGTACTTC.

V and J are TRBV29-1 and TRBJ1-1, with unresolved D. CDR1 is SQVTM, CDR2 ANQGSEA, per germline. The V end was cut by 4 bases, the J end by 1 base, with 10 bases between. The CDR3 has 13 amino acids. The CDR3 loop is CSVAGWGNTEAFF. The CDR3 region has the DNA TGCAGCGTTGCGGGATGGGGGAACACTGAAGCTTTCTTT.

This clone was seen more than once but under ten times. CDR3 loop: CASNQPPAGDSNQPQHF. The CDR3 coding sequence is TGTGCCAGCAACCAACCCCCGGCAGGGGATAGCAATCAGCCCCAGCATTTT. The J gene is TRBJ1-5, the V gene TRBV7-6, with D possibly being TRBD1 (6 bases). Trimming shortened V by 7 bases and J by 0 bases, and 19 bases separated the two germline ends. In germline, CDR1 is SGHVS, CDR2 FNYEAQ. This CDR3 has 17 residues.

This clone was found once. The CDR3 region has the DNA TGTGCCAGCAGCGTAGGGGGCAAGTGGAACACTGAAGCTTTCTTT. Translating gives CASSVGGKWNTEAFF. This chain connects TRBV9 to TRBJ1-1; D may be TRBD1 (5 bases). CDR1 and CDR2 (germline): SGDLS, YYNGEE. The CDR3 totals 15 residues. V gave up 0 bases and J gave up 1 base, with 10 bases separating them.

CDR3: CASSPQGGSNQPQHF. The DNA for the CDR3 is TGCGCCAGCAGCCCTCAGGGGGGAAGCAATCAGCCCCAGCATTTT. The gene calls are TRBV4-3 and TRBJ1-5; 7 nucleotides align to TRBD1. The CDR3 has 15 residues. Looked up from germline, CDR1 is LGHNA and CDR2 is YSLEER. V was clipped by 4 bases and J by 1 base; unmatched bases: 4.

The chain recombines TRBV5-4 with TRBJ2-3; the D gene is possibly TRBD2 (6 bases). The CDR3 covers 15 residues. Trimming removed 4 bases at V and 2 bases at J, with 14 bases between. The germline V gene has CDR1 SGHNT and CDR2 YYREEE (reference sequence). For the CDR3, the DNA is TGTGCCAGCAGCCCCCCGGAGGGCCCCACAGATACGCAGTATTTT. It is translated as CASSPPEGPTDTQYF. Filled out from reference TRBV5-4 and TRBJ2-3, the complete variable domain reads ETGVTQSPTHLIKTRGQQVTLRCSSQSGHNTVSWYQQALGQGPQFIFQYYREEENGRGNFPPRFSGLQFPNYSSELNVNALELDDSALYLCASSPPEGPTDTQYFGPGTRLTVL.

The CDR3 nucleotides read TGTGCCAGTAGTACCTATCTCCAGCGCACCTACGAGCAGTACTTC. Translation: CASSTYLQRTYEQYF. The rearrangement uses TRBV19 and TRBJ2-7; D is unclear. With 4 bases removed from V and 2 bases from J, the gap between germline ends came to 15 bases. CDR3 length: 15 amino acids. The germline CDR1 and CDR2 sequences are LNHDA and SQIVND (reference sequence).

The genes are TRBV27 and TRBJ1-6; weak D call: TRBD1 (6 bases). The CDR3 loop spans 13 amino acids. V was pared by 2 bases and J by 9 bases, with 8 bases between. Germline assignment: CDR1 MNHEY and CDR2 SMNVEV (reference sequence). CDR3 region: CASSLNRVSPLHF. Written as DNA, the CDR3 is TGTGCCAGCAGTTTAAACAGGGTTTCACCCCTCCACTTT.

The CDR3, as DNA: TGTGCCAGCAGCCCGGACAGGGGTACAAACTACGAGCAGTACTTC. As protein: CASSPDRGTNYEQYF. The chain combines TRBV7-6 with TRBJ2-7, with 9 bases identical to TRBD1. Germline CDR1 and CDR2: SGHVS and FNYEAQ. The CDR3 totals 15 residues. The junction had 8 bases not matched to a gene; V was cut back by 5 bases and J by 3 bases.

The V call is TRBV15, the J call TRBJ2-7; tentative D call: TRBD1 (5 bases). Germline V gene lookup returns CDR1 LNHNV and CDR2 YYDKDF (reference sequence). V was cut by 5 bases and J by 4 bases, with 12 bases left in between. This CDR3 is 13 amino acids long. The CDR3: CATSRGRDYEQYF. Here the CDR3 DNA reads TGTGCCACCAGCCGAGGCAGGGATTACGAGCAGTACTTC. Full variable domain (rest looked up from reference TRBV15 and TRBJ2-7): DAMVIQNPRYQVTQFGKPVTLSCSQTLNHNVMYWYQQKSSQAPKLLFHYYDKDFNNEADTPDNFQSRRPNTSFCFLDIRSPGLGDTAMYLCATSRGRDYEQYFGPGTRLTVT.

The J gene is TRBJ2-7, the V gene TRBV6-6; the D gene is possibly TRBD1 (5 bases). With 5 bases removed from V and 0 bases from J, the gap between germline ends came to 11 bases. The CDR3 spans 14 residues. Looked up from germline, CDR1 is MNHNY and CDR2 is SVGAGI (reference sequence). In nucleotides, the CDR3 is TGTGCCAGCAGTCGAAAGGGGCCCTCCTACGAGCAGTACTTC. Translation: CASSRKGPSYEQYF.

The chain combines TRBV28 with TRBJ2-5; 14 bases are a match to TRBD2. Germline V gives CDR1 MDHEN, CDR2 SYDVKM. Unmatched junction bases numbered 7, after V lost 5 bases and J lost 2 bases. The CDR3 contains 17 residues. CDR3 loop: CASSPPGLAGAQETQYF. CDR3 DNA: TGTGCCAGCAGTCCCCCGGGACTAGCGGGGGCGCAAGAGACCCAGTACTTC.

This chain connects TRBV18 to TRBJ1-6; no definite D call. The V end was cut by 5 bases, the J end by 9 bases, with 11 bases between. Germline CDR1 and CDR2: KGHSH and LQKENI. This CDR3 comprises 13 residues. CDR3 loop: CASSTTMLSPLHF. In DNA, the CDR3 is TGTGCCAGCTCAACAACGATGCTTTCACCCCTCCACTTT.

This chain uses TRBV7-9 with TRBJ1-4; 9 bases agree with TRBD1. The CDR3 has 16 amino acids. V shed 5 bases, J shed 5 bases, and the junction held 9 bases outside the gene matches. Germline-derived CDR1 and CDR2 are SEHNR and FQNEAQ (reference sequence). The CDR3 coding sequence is TGTGCCAGCAGCCTCTTCCCGGGACAGGGAAATGAAAAACTGTTTTTT. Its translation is CASSLFPGQGNEKLFF.

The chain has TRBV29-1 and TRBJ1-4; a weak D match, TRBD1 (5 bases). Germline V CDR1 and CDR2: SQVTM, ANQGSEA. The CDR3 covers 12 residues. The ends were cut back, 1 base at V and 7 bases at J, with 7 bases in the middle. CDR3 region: CSVEGGGEKLFF. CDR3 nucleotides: TGCAGCGTTGAAGGGGGCGGTGAAAAACTGTTTTTT.

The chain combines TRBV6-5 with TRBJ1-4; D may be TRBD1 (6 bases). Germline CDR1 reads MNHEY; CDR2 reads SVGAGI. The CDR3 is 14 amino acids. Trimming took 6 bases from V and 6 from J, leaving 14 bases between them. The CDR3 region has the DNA TGTGCCAGCAGCCTCGGGAGGGGGTATGAAAAACTGTTTTTT. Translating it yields CASSLGRGYEKLFF.

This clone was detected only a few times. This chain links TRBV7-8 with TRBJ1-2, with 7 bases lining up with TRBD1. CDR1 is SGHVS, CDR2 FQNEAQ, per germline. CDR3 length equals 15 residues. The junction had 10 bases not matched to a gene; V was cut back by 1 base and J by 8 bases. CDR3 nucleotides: TGTGCCAGCAGCTTAGAGGCGCAGGGGGTAGGAGGCTACACCTTC. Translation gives CASSLEAQGVGGYTF.

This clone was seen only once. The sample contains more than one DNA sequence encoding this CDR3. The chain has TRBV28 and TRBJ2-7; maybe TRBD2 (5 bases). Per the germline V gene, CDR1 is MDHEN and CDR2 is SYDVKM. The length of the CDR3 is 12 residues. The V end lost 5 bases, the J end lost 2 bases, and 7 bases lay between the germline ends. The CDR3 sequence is CASSPGAYEQYF. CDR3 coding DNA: TGTGCCAGCAGTCCCGGGGCCTACGAGCAGTACTTC.

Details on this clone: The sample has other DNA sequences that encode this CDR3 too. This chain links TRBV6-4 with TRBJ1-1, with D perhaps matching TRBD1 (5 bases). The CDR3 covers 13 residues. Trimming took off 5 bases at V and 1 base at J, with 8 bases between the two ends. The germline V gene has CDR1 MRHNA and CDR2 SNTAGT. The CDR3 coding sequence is TGTGCCAGCAGTCCTACAGGGAACACTGAAGCTTTCTTT. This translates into CASSPTGNTEAFF.

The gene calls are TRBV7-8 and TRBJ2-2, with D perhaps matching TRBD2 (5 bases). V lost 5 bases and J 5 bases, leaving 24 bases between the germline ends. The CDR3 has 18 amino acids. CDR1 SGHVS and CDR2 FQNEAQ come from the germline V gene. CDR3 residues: CASSVKRVPRPETGELFF. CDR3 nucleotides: TGTGCCAGCAGCGTAAAGAGGGTCCCCAGGCCGGAGACCGGGGAGCTGTTTTTT.

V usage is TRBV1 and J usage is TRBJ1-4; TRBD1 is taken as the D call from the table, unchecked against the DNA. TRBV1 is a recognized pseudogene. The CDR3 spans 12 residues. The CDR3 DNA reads TGCACCAGCCCCGACATCGGTGAAAAACTGTTTTTT. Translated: CTSPDIGEKLFF.

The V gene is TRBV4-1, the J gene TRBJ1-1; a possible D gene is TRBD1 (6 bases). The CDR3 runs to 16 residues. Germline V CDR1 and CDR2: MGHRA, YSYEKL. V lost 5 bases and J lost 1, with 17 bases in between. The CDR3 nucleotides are TGCGCCAGCAGCAACAGGGCGAAGGCCCCGAACACTGAAGCTTTCTTT. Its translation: CASSNRAKAPNTEAFF.

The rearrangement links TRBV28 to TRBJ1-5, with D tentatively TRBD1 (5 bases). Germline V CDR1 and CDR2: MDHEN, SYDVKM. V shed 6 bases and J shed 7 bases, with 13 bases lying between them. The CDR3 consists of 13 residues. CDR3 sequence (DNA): TGTGCCAGCAGACCGCAGGGAGGCCAGCCCCAGCATTTT. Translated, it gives CASRPQGGQPQHF.

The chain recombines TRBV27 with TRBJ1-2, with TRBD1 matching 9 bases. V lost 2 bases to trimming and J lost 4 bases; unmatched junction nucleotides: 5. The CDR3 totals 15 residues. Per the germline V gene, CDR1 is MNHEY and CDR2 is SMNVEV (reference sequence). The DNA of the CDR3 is TGTGCCAGCAGTTTAAGGGACAGGGTCGGCTATGGCTACACCTTC. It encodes CASSLRDRVGYGYTF.

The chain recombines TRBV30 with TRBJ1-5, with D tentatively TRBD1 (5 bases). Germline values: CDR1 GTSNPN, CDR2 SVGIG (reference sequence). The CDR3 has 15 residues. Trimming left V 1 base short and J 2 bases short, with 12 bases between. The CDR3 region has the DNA TGTGCCTGGAGTGGAGTGGGGCAGCGCAATCAGCCCCAGCATTTT. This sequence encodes CAWSGVGQRNQPQHF.

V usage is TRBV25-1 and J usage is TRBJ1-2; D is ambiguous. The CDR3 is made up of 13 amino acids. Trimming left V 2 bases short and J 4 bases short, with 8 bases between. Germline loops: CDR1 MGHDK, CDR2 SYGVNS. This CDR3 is CASSEEGFYGYTF. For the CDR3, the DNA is TGTGCCAGCAGTGAAGAGGGCTTCTATGGCTACACCTTC.